This entry features one TCR beta chain sequence. There is no known antigen for this receptor. It has no much larger one-base neighbor in the sample; base qualities were not kept. This sample is part of a study of CD8 T cells in ankylosing spondylitis (dated by TCRdb to 2017 to 2019). Background on the whole study: The study profiled T cell receptor beta repertoires in healthy donors and ankylosing spondylitis patients to find disease-linked TCR variants. The full study cohort comprised around 25 ankylosing spondylitis patients and about 110 healthy donors. Peripheral blood was sampled, and synovial fluid was additionally collected from ankylosing spondylitis patients. General study outcomes and caveats: According to the report, matched synovial fluid samples from ankylosing spondylitis patients were significantly enriched for the disease-linked clones. A TCR beta motif of about 8 highly homologous amino acid variants appeared characteristic of blood from ankylosing spondylitis patients. The disease-linked clones had a CD8+ phenotype and were found at relatively low frequencies in peripheral blood. Some motif variants had previously been reported in the synovial fluid and blood of reactive arthritis patients, which suggests shared mechanisms of disease initiation.

The CDR3 goes from the cysteine to the phenylalanine over 13 residues. Of the read, only the CDR3 DNA is kept; its 39 bases are in frame from base 1. V has 7 bases trimmed and J has 3 bases trimmed; junction bases matching no gene number 5. Sequencing took place on an Illumina HiSeq 2500. Quantitative 5'-RACE with molecular barcodes was used to prepare TCR beta libraries. As for the authors' bioinformatics: A new computational method, built on a probabilistic model of VDJ rearrangement, was used to identify disease-linked TCR variants. TCRdb reanalyzed the raw reads on its own, using fastp at Q25 for trimming and MiXCR for clone calling, and kept in-frame beta chains. Records with the same CDR3 protein are collapsed into one entry carrying the most frequent genes and DNA. TCRdb, not the authors, supplied the V and J calls. The sample yields 150,000 to 200,000 distinct CDR3 sequences; around 10% were counted once. Jointly, the top ten make up under 35% of the sample.

Sequencing used blood, either unsorted or a sorted T cell fraction (not recorded which). The receptor was derived from a male donor with ankylosing spondylitis or in good health (not recorded which). The V and J segments used are TRBV12-3 or TRBV12-4 and TRBJ2-5; 7 of the junction bases match TRBD1. CDR3 protein: CASTRDSEETQYF. The DNA is as follows: TGTGCCAGCACCCGGGACAGCGAAGAGACCCAGTACTTC.